At least ten counts were recorded for the clone carrying this T cell receptor beta chain. Amplified TCR beta CDR3 regions came from RNA transcripts. The TCR CDR3 was amplified in a first-round RT-PCR using the HTBI primer set. TCRdb independently ran MiXCR on the multiplex PCR reads; one entry per CDR3 protein. Of 490,000 or so distinct CDR3 sequences in the sample, 46% were seen once. The sample is drawn from a study of T cells in Graves' hyperthyroidism and ophthalmopathy. Trimming cost V 4 bases and J 3 bases; bases outside gene matches: 20. The CDR3 contains 19 residues. From germline, CDR1 is SGHNT and CDR2 YYREEE (reference sequence).

The source is an adult woman with Graves' disease, either hyperthyroidism or ophthalmopathy (not recorded which). Sequencing input: peripheral blood or thyroid tissue (not recorded which). The chain joins TRBV5-4 to TRBJ1-1, with 8 bases matching TRBD1. CDR3 sequence reads: CASSGPWTGHPSSDTEAFF. CDR3 DNA: TGTGCCAGCAGCGGTCCCTGGACAGGGCATCCAAGTAGCGACACTGAAGCTTTCTTT.